The next 3 T cell receptor beta chains were all read from a single sample in a study of response to subunit inactivated influenza vaccine. TCRdb itself ran the RT-PCR reads through MiXCR, one entry per CDR3 protein. The data contain more than 700,000 distinct CDR3 sequences, around 21% of them singletons. Sequences were derived from PBMCs from blood, sampled more than 4 days after vaccination. All receptors derive from a man aged 50 to 60 who received an inactivated influenza vaccine.

The CDR3 DNA reads as TGTGCCAGCAGCCAAGATAGTGCAGGGGTTGGCGAGCAGTACTTC. This encodes CASSQDSAGVGEQYF. The V call is TRBV4-2, the J call TRBJ2-7; tentative D call: TRBD1 (6 bases). V lost 0 bases and J lost 6, with 15 bases in between. CDR3 length equals 15 residues. Germline lookup yields CDR1 LGHNA and CDR2 YNFKEQ.

This clonotype was detected a few times. This sequence joins TRBV29-1 and TRBJ2-7, with 11 bases identical to TRBD1. Per the germline V gene, CDR1 is SQVTM and CDR2 is ANQGSEA. CDR3 size: 16 residues. V was pared by 1 base and J by 3 bases, with 8 bases of the junction left unmatched. The chain's CDR3 is CSVEGSSGTGGYEQYF. CDR3 nucleotide sequence: TGCAGCGTTGAAGGTTCATCGGGGACAGGGGGCTACGAGCAGTACTTC.

The rearrangement joins TRBV11-2 to TRBJ1-4; no reliable D call. Germline CDR1 SGHAT, CDR2 FQNNGV. V lost 4 bases to trimming and J lost 10 bases, with 10 bases between them. The CDR3 spans 12 residues. The CDR3 loop is CASSWEGGKLFF. The CDR3 region has the DNA TGTGCCAGCAGCTGGGAGGGAGGAAAACTGTTTTTT.